This record concerns one TCR beta chain sequence. Sorting used thawed, overnight-rested PBMC stained with anti-CD3, a viability dye and GMM-loaded CD1B tetramer. The lipid loaded on the CD1B tetramers was C32 glucose monomycolate from Rhodococcus equi. TCR-alpha and TCR-beta chains were sequenced unpaired. Here immunoSEQ multiplex PCR was the method, and the copy in TCRdb shows in-frame clones only, minus some. The data hold 60,000 or so clones, with 65% to 90% observed a single time. The sample originates from a study of T cells in tuberculosis. The CDR3 covers 16 residues. Trimming removed 2 bases from V and 0 bases from J; junction bases left unmatched: 6. Per the germline V gene, CDR1 is SNHLY and CDR2 is FYNNEI.

This chain joins TRBV2 and TRBJ1-1; 7 bases are a match to TRBD1. Sequenced input: CD1b-GMM tetramer-negative cells sorted from PBMCs. The sequence derives from an adult woman with latent tuberculosis. In DNA form, the CDR3 reads TGTGCCAGCAGTGAAAGAGGGACAGATATGAACACTGAAGCTTTCTTT. The encoded protein is CASSERGTDMNTEAFF.